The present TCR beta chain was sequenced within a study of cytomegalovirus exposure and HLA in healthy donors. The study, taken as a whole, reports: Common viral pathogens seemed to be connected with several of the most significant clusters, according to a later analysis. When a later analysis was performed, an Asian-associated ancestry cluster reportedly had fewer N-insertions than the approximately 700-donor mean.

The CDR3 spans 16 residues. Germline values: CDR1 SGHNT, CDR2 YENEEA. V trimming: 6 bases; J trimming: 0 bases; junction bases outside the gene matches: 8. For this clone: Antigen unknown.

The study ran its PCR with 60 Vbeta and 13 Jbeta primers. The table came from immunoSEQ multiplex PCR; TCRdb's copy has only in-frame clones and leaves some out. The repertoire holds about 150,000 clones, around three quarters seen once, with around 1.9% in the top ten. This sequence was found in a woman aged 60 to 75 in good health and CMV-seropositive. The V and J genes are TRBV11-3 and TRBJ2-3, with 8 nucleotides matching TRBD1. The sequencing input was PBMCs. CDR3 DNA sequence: TGTGCCAGCAGTTCGCGGTGGACAGGGAGCACAGATACGCAGTATTTT. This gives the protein CASSSRWTGSTDTQYF.